The entry below describes one TCR beta chain. The antigen remains unidentified. Generated by immunoSEQ multiplex PCR, the TCRdb table keeps only in-frame clones and is missing some. Here the sample spans roughly 30,000 clones, about nine tenths being singletons. This entry belongs to a study of OX40 agonist ivuxolimab in advanced cancers. The study, taken as a whole, reports: Among the lowest peripheral clonal expansion occurred in 0.1-3.0 mg/kg partial responders.

This specimen was CD4+ or CD8+ T cells sorted from blood, taken in a trial of the OX40 agonist ivuxolimab. The sequence came from an adult with an advanced solid tumor such as melanoma, head and neck, liver or kidney cancer.

Here the CDR3 reads CASSPGYRNEQFF. The DNA for the CDR3 is TGTGCCAGCAGCCCGGGGTATCGGAATGAGCAGTTCTTC. The chain links TRBV9 to TRBJ2-1, with a weak D call TRBD2 (5 bases). V lost 4 bases and J 7 bases, leaving 12 bases between the germline ends. CDR3 length equals 13 residues. From germline, CDR1 is SGDLS and CDR2 YYNGEE.